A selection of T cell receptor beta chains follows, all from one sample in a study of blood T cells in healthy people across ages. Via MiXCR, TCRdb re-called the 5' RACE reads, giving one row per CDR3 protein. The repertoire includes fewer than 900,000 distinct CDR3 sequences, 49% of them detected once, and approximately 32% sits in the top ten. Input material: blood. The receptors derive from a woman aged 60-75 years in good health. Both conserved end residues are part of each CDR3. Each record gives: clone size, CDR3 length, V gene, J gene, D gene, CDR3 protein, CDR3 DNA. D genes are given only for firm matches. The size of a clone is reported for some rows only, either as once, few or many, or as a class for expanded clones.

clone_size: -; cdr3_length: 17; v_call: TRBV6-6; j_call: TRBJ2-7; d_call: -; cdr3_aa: CASSYPPGGGPSYEQYF; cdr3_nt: TGTGCCAGCAGTTACCCTCCGGGTGGGGGCCCCTCCTACGAGCAGTACTTC
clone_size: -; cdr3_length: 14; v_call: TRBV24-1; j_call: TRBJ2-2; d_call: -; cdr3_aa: CATSRAARTGELFF; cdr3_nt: TGTGCCACCAGTCGGGCAGCACGCACCGGGGAGCTGTTTTTT
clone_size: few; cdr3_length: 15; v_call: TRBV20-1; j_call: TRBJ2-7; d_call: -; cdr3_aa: CSARAVLSVTYEQYF; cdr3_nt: TGCAGTGCTAGAGCCGTCCTCTCAGTCACCTACGAGCAGTACTTC
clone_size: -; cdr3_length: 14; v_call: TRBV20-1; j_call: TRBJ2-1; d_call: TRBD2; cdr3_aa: CSARVFGRKNEQFF; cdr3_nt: TGCAGTGCTAGAGTTTTCGGGAGGAAGAATGAGCAGTTCTTC
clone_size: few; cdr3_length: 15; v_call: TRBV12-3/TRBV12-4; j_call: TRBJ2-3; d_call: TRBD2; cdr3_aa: CASSLAGGYTDTQYF; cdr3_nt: TGTGCCAGCAGCCTAGCGGGAGGGTACACAGATACGCAGTATTTT
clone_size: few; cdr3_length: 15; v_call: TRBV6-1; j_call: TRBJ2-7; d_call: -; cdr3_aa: CASTPGVSLIGEQYF; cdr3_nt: TGTGCCAGCACTCCCGGGGTTTCCTTGATTGGCGAGCAGTACTTC
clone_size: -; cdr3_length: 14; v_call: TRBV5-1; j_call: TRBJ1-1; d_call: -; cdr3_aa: CASSLGGDSIEAFF; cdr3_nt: TGCGCCAGCAGCTTGGGGGGGGACTCCATTGAAGCTTTCTTT
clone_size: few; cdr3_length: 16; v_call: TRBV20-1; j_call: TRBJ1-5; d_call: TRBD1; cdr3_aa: CSARSGTGDSNQPQHF; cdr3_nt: TGCAGTGCTAGGTCCGGGACAGGTGATAGCAATCAGCCCCAGCATTTT
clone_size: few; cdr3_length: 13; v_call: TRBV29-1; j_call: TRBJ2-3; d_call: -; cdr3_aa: CSVDGYTTDTQYF; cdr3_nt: TGCAGCGTTGATGGTTATACCACAGATACGCAGTATTTT
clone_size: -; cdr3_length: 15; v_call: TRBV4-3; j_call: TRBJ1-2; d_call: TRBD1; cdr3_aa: CASSQARNQGDGYTF; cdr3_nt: TGCGCCAGCAGCCAAGCTCGAAACCAGGGGGATGGCTACACCTTC
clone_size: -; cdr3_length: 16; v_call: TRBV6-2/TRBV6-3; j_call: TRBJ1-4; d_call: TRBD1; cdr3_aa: CASSSIRQGSREKLFF; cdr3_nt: TGTGCCAGCAGTTCGATACGACAGGGTTCCAGGGAAAAACTGTTTTTT
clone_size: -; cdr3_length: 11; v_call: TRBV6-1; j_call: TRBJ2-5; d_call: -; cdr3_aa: CASSGGGPTYF; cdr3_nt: TGTGCCAGCAGTGGAGGTGGGCCTACGTACTTC
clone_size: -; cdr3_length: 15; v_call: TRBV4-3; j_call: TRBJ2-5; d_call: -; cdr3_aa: CASSQDHGRQETQYF; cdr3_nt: TGCGCCAGCAGCCAAGATCACGGCCGACAAGAGACCCAGTACTTC
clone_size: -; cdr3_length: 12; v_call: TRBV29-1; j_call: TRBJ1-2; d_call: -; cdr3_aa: CSVGRGVGGYTF; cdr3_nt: TGCAGCGTTGGCCGGGGGGTTGGGGGCTACACCTTC
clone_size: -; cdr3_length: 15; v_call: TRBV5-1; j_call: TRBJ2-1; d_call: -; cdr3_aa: CASSQGTLTYNEQFF; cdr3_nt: TGCGCCAGCAGCCAAGGGACCCTAACCTACAATGAGCAGTTCTTC
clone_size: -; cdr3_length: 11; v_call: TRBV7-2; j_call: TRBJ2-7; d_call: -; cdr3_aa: CASSSEVEQYF; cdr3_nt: TGTGCCAGCAGCTCCGAGGTTGAGCAGTACTTC
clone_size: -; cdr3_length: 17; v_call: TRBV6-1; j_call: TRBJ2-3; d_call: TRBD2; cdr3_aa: CASSYGFRLAGTDTQYF; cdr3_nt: TGTGCCAGCAGTTACGGCTTCCGACTAGCGGGCACAGATACGCAGTATTTT
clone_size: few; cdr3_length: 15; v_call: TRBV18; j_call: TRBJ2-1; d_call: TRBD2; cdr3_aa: CASSPLAGGQDEQFF; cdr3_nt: TGTGCCAGCTCACCCCTAGCGGGAGGGCAGGATGAGCAGTTCTTC
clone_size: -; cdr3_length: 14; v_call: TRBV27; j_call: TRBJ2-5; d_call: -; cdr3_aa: CASSLLTESETQYF; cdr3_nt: TGTGCCAGCAGTTTATTAACTGAGAGCGAGACCCAGTACTTC
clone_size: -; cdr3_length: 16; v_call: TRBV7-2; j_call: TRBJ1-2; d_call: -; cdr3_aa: CASSLLPSTQPYGYTF; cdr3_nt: TGTGCCAGCAGCTTACTCCCTTCGACCCAACCCTATGGCTACACCTTC
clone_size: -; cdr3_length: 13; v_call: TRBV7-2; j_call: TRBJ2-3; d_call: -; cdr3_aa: CASSLNRVNTQYF; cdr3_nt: TGTGCCAGCAGCTTAAACAGGGTCAATACGCAGTATTTT
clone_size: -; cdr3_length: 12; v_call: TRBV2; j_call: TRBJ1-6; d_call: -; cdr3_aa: CASMLRNSPLHF; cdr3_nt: TGTGCCAGCATGCTAAGGAATTCACCCCTCCACTTT
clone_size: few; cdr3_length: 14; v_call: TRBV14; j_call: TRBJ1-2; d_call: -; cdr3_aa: CASSQVPDVYGYTF; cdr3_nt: TGTGCCAGCAGCCAAGTACCAGACGTCTATGGCTACACCTTC
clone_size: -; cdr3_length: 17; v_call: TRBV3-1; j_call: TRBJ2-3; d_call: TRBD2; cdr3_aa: CASTNRLAGISLDTQYF; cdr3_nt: TGTGCCAGCACAAACCGCCTAGCGGGAATATCCCTCGATACGCAGTATTTT
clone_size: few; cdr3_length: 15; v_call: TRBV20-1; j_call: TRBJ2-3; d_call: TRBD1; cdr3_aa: CSATDRVVGTDTQYF; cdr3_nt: TGCAGTGCAACCGACAGGGTTGTGGGCACAGATACGCAGTATTTT
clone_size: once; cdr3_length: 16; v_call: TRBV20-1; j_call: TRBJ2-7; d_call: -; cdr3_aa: CSASAFGLRPNYEQYF; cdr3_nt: TGCAGTGCTAGTGCCTTCGGGTTGAGGCCCAACTACGAGCAGTACTTC
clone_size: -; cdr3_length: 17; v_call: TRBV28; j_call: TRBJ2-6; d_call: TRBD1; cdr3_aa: CASSPSPGGAGANVLTF; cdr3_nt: TGTGCCAGCAGTCCATCGCCAGGGGGAGCAGGGGCCAACGTCCTGACTTTC
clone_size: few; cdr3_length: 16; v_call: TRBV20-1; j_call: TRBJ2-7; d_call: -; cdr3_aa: CSVSSKGSKVRNEQYF; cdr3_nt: TGCAGTGTTAGCTCTAAGGGAAGTAAAGTTAGGAACGAGCAGTACTTC
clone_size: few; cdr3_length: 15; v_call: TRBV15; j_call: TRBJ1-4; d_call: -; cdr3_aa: CATSRESTGGEKLFF; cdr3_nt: TGTGCCACCAGCAGAGAGTCCACAGGTGGTGAAAAACTGTTTTTT